These 14 T cell receptor beta chains were sequenced from one sample in a study of cytomegalovirus exposure and HLA in healthy donors. PCR primers comprised 60 Vbeta and 13 Jbeta primers. Sequencing used immunoSEQ multiplex PCR; TCRdb keeps in-frame clones, though not all of them. This repertoire shows about 150,000 clones, about 85% found once; its top ten account for 3.5%. The source material was PBMCs. The receptors stem from a human donor in good health.

The chain has TRBV5-1 and TRBJ2-1, with D maybe TRBD2 (5 bases). The germline V gene has CDR1 SGHRS and CDR2 YFSETQ. The CDR3 covers 13 residues. V shed 2 bases and J shed 6 bases, with 9 bases lying between them. The CDR3 spells CASSLDYFNEQFF. CDR3 DNA: TGCGCCAGCAGCTTAGACTATTTCAATGAGCAGTTCTTC. Filled out from reference TRBV5-1 and TRBJ2-1, the complete variable domain reads KAGVTQTPRYLIKTRGQQVTLSCSPISGHRSVSWYQQTPGQGLQFLFEYFSETQRNKGNFPGRFSGRQFSNSRSEMNVSTLELGDSALYLCASSLDYFNEQFFGPGTRLTVL.

This clone has a handful of counts. V and J are TRBV7-8 and TRBJ2-1, with unresolved D. This CDR3 is built from 15 residues. From germline, CDR1 is SGHVS and CDR2 FQNEAQ. Trimming stripped 1 base from V and 0 bases from J, with 7 bases between. The CDR3 DNA sequence: TGTGCCAGCAGCTTAGATTCAGGCTCCTACAATGAGCAGTTCTTC. Translated: CASSLDSGSYNEQFF.

This clone was found once. The genes are TRBV27 and TRBJ2-5; 13 bases map to TRBD2. Germline V gene lookup returns CDR1 MNHEY and CDR2 SMNVEV (reference sequence). J gave up 4 bases and V 6 bases, and 5 bases lay outside the gene matches. CDR3 size: 15 residues. CDR3 bases: TGTGCCAGCAGACTAGCGGGAGGGCCTAGAGAGACCCAGTACTTC. Translated, it gives CASRLAGGPRETQYF.

The chain is built from TRBV15 and TRBJ2-1; 9 positions match TRBD2. V trimming: 3 bases; J trimming: 9 bases; junction bases outside the gene matches: 9. The length of the CDR3 is 15 residues. The germline V gene has CDR1 LNHNV and CDR2 YYDKDF (reference sequence). Here the CDR3 reads CATSRGLADFGEQFF. The CDR3 bases are TGTGCCACCAGCAGGGGACTAGCCGACTTCGGTGAGCAGTTCTTC.

A word on this clone: Other DNA sequences within the sample encode an identical CDR3. This chain joins TRBV30 and TRBJ1-2, with D hard to call. The CDR3 is 11 amino acids. Germline V gene lookup returns CDR1 GTSNPN and CDR2 SVGIG (reference sequence). Deletions cut 4 bases from V and 3 bases from J, with 6 bases between. The CDR3 DNA follows: TGTGCCTGGAAACGGGACTATGGCTACACCTTC. Translating gives CAWKRDYGYTF.

The rearrangement uses TRBV10-1 and TRBJ2-3, with TRBD2 matching over 10 bases. Germline values: CDR1 WNHNN, CDR2 SYGVQD (reference sequence). CDR3 length: 16 residues. V trimming: 2 bases; J trimming: 2 bases; junction bases outside the gene matches: 4. The CDR3 DNA follows: TGCGCCAGCAGTGAGACTAGCGGGGTGTACACAGATACGCAGTATTTT. As protein: CASSETSGVYTDTQYF.

DNA of the CDR3: TGTGCCAGCAGCCAAGAGAGGAGAGCGGACCAGTCGCTGAGGGGGACGCAGTATTTT. Protein: CASSQERRADQSLRGTQYF. J is TRBJ2-3 and V is TRBV4-2, with a weak D call TRBD1 (6 bases). The ends were cut back, 0 bases at V and 9 bases at J, with 28 bases in the middle. This CDR3 is 19 amino acids long. Germline loops: CDR1 LGHNA, CDR2 YNFKEQ.

The J gene is TRBJ2-5, the V gene TRBV2, with 8 bases that match TRBD2. The CDR3 totals 14 residues. Per germline, CDR1 SNHLY and CDR2 FYNNEI. The V segment lost 5 bases and the J segment 5 bases; nucleotides outside the gene matches: 7. The CDR3 coding sequence is TGTGCCAGCAGTTCCGGACTAGCTCGGGAGACCCAGTACTTC. Translation gives CASSSGLARETQYF.

J is TRBJ2-5 and V is TRBV6-5; D is ambiguous. Germline V lookup: CDR1 MNHEY, CDR2 SVGAGI. With 4 bases removed from V and 3 bases from J, the gap between germline ends came to 9 bases. This CDR3 has 13 residues. The CDR3 DNA is TGTGCCAGCAGTTTCAACACAGAAGAGACCCAGTACTTC. It codes for CASSFNTEETQYF.

V gene TRBV5-1 combines with J gene TRBJ1-5; 10 bases fit TRBD1. With V trimmed by 4 bases and J by 1 base, 8 bases remained unmatched. CDR1 SGHRS and CDR2 YFSETQ come from the germline V gene. This CDR3 is built from 17 residues. The CDR3 here is CASSVGTGVGSNQPQHF. The CDR3 DNA follows: TGCGCCAGCAGCGTGGGGACAGGGGTTGGGAGCAATCAGCCCCAGCATTTT.

The J gene is TRBJ1-1, the V gene TRBV4-1; 8 bases agree with TRBD1. This CDR3 has 14 residues. The J segment lost 5 bases and the V segment lost 4 bases, leaving 6 bases of the junction unmatched. The germline gives CDR1 MGHRA, CDR2 YSYEKL. CDR3 sequence reads: CASSRRTGRTEAFF. In DNA, the CDR3 is TGCGCCAGCAGCCGCCGGACAGGGCGGACTGAAGCTTTCTTT.

This clone showed up just a few times. The chain couples TRBV6-1 to TRBJ1-1; D remains ambiguous. Trimming cost V 2 bases and J 3 bases, with 7 bases left between them. Germline V lookup: CDR1 MNHNS, CDR2 SASEGT. The CDR3 runs to 13 residues. CDR3 nucleotides: TGTGCCAGCAGTGAACTGGTAGACACTGAAGCTTTCTTT. Encoded protein: CASSELVDTEAFF.

CDR3 bases: TGTGCCAGCAGCGTGAACCCGGGACTAGCGGGGGGGCCAAGCTCCTACGAGCAGTACTTC. Protein product: CASSVNPGLAGGPSSYEQYF. The V call is TRBV5-4, the J call TRBJ2-7; the match to TRBD2 covers 16 bases. Germline values: CDR1 SGHNT, CDR2 YYREEE (reference sequence). The V gene end was trimmed by 4 bases and the J gene end by 0 bases; junction bases not matched to a gene: 13. This CDR3 contains 20 residues.

V is TRBV2 and J is TRBJ2-1; 9 positions agree with TRBD2. The germline gives CDR1 SNHLY, CDR2 FYNNEI. V was pared by 8 bases and J by 2 bases, with 10 bases of the junction left unmatched. The CDR3 loop spans 16 amino acids. The CDR3 is CASSVDGLAPYNEQFF. CDR3 nucleotides: TGTGCCAGCTCGGTAGATGGACTAGCGCCCTACAATGAGCAGTTCTTC.